The 10 T cell receptor beta chains listed next were all sequenced from one sample in a study of blood T cell repertoires in COVID-19. Here immunoSEQ multiplex PCR was the method, and the copy in TCRdb shows in-frame clones only, minus some. Of 90,000 or so clones listed, 75% to 90% are singletons. What was sequenced was peripheral blood. The receptors were sampled from a woman aged 80 or over with active COVID-19.

The chain recombines TRBV6-5 with TRBJ2-7; maybe TRBD1 (7 bases). Germline CDR1 is MNHEY and CDR2 is SVGAGI. V gave up 8 bases and J gave up 3 bases, with 17 bases separating them. The CDR3 extends over 14 amino acids. The DNA of the CDR3 is TGTGCCAGCTCCCGGTCCAGGGGGGACTACGAGCAGTACTTC. Amino acids: CASSRSRGDYEQYF.

This clone was observed a handful of times. One end of the junction varies from germline; a read error may be responsible. V usage is TRBV7-2 and J usage is TRBJ2-6, with 8 bases matching TRBD2. From germline, CDR1 is SGHTA and CDR2 FQGNSA. The CDR3 has 15 residues. The CDR3 DNA sequence: TGTGCCAGCACCTTAGCGGGGACAGGGGCCAACGTCCTGACTTTC. This codes for CASTLAGTGANVLTF. Supplemented by reference TRBV7-2 and TRBJ2-6, the full variable domain reads GAGVSQSPSNKVTEKGKDVELRCDPISGHTALYWYRQSLGQGLEFLIYFQGNSAPDKSGLPSDRFSAERTGGSVSTLTIQRTQQEDSAVYLCASTLAGTGANVLTFGAGSRLTVL.

The chain joins TRBV5-4 to TRBJ2-3; maybe TRBD2 (5 bases). Trimming shortened V by 4 bases and J by 7 bases, and 16 bases separated the two germline ends. CDR1 is SGHNT, CDR2 YYREEE, per germline (reference sequence). The CDR3 extends over 14 amino acids. DNA for the CDR3: TGTGCCAGCAGCCCCAGCGGTGGGTTTTATACGCAGTATTTT. Protein: CASSPSGGFYTQYF. The variable domain in full, completed from reference TRBV5-4 and TRBJ2-3, reads ETGVTQSPTHLIKTRGQQVTLRCSSQSGHNTVSWYQQALGQGPQFIFQYYREEENGRGNFPPRFSGLQFPNYSSELNVNALELDDSALYLCASSPSGGFYTQYFGPGTRLTVL.

This chain links TRBV5-4 with TRBJ1-5; the match to TRBD1 covers 11 bases. Trimming cost V 4 bases and J 7 bases; bases outside gene matches: 4. The length of the CDR3 is 14 residues. Germline V CDR1 and CDR2: SGHNT, YYREEE (reference sequence). CDR3 nucleotides: TGTGCCAGCAGCATGGACAGGGGGCAACAGCCCCAGCATTTT. This sequence encodes CASSMDRGQQPQHF.

The V and J genes are TRBV10-3 and TRBJ2-2, with 8 bases fitting TRBD1. The ends lost 0 bases at V and 3 bases at J; junction bases unmatched: 0. Germline CDR1 and CDR2: ENHRY and SYGVKD. There are 15 residues in the CDR3. The CDR3 bases are TGTGCCATCAGTGAGTCGACAGGGGACACCGGGGAGCTGTTTTTT. Amino acids: CAISESTGDTGELFF.

This clone has only one observation. The chain recombines TRBV28 with TRBJ1-2, with 7 bases that match TRBD1. Germline V lookup: CDR1 MDHEN, CDR2 SYDVKM. The CDR3 extends over 12 amino acids. V trimming: 3 bases; J trimming: 8 bases; junction bases outside the gene matches: 3. The CDR3: CASSFRGRGYTF. Here the CDR3 DNA reads TGTGCCAGCAGTTTCAGGGGGAGGGGCTACACCTTC.

This chain uses TRBV27 with TRBJ2-1; perhaps TRBD1 as D (6 bases). Germline V gene lookup returns CDR1 MNHEY and CDR2 SMNVEV (reference sequence). This CDR3 is built from 14 residues. V was pared by 4 bases and J by 2 bases, with 9 bases between. CDR3: CASSWPGAYNEQFF. The CDR3 coding sequence is TGTGCCAGCAGTTGGCCAGGGGCCTACAATGAGCAGTTCTTC.

In its sample, this clone was seen once. The chain employs TRBV16 and TRBJ2-6; D is possibly TRBD1 (6 bases). Trimming removed 4 bases from V and 2 bases from J, with 9 bases in between. This CDR3 has 15 amino acids. The germline CDR1 and CDR2 sequences are KGHSY and FQNENV. CDR3 DNA: TGTGCCAGCAGCCCCAACAGGGCTGGGGCCAACGTCCTGACTTTC. Translated: CASSPNRAGANVLTF.

The chain recombines TRBV10-1 with TRBJ2-7; 12 bases line up with TRBD2. V shed 7 bases, J shed 2 bases, and the junction held 6 bases outside the gene matches. CDR3 length: 15 residues. Germline V gene sequence: CDR1 WNHNN, CDR2 SYGVQD (reference sequence). The CDR3 nucleotides are TGCGCCAGCATGAGACTAGCGGGAGAGACCTACGAGCAGTACTTC. Translating gives CASMRLAGETYEQYF.

The chain uses TRBV5-1 and TRBJ2-7; D is perhaps TRBD1 (6 bases). CDR3 length equals 14 residues. CDR1 is SGHRS, CDR2 YFSETQ, per germline. Between the trimmed V and J ends, which lost 5 bases and 1 base, there was a span of 13 bases. The CDR3, as DNA: TGCGCCAGCAGTGTAGGGGGAGCTTCCTACGAGCAGTACTTC. This encodes CASSVGGASYEQYF.